These 4 T cell receptor beta chains were all obtained from the same sample, sequenced in a study of blood T cell repertoires in COVID-19. TCRdb's table, derived via immunoSEQ multiplex PCR, lists solely in-frame clones and lacks some. The profile covers around 190,000 clones, with over 75% appearing a single time and about 7% taken by the ten largest. Sequences were obtained from peripheral blood. These TCRs come from a man aged 70 or older with active or convalescent COVID-19.

This clone has only one observation. The chain links TRBV4-3 to TRBJ1-1, with 8 bases lining up with TRBD1. This CDR3 has 15 amino acids. From germline, CDR1 is LGHNA and CDR2 YSLEER. After removal of 1 base from V and 1 base from J, the junction contained 2 bases not matched to a gene. The CDR3 DNA reads TGCGCCAGCAGCCAAGCGGGACAGGAGAACACTGAAGCTTTCTTT. Translation gives CASSQAGQENTEAFF.

This sequence joins TRBV11-3 and TRBJ2-1, with TRBD1 matching over 11 bases. From germline, CDR1 is SGHNT and CDR2 YENEEA. The CDR3 has 15 residues. Trimming removed 1 base from V and 7 bases from J; junction bases left unmatched: 3. CDR3 sequence reads: CASSLGDRGGNEQFF. The CDR3 DNA follows: TGTGCCAGCAGCTTAGGGGACAGGGGGGGAAATGAGCAGTTCTTC.

This clone was counted a few times. The chain recombines TRBV19 with TRBJ1-1; 8 nucleotides agree with TRBD1. Germline CDR1 LNHDA, CDR2 SQIVND (reference sequence). The CDR3 loop spans 15 amino acids. Unmatched junction bases numbered 11, after V lost 7 bases and J lost 4 bases. The CDR3 spells CASTDQTGESTEAFF. The CDR3 DNA is TGTGCCAGTACCGACCAGACAGGGGAGAGCACTGAAGCTTTCTTT.

The chain links TRBV10-3 to TRBJ1-4; D remains unclear. The germline V and J ends were trimmed by 4 bases and 6 bases, with 9 bases remaining between them. This CDR3 region has 13 residues. Germline CDR1 reads ENHRY; CDR2 reads SYGVKD. The CDR3 spells CAISGQVDEKLFF. In nucleotides, the CDR3 is TGTGCCATCAGTGGTCAGGTGGATGAAAAACTGTTTTTT.